These 3 T cell receptor beta chains were all obtained from the same sample, sequenced in a study of technical replicates of blood from several donors. Repertoires were generated with immunoSEQ multiplex PCR, while TCRdb's copy carries only in-frame clones and drops some. This sample has tens of thousands of clones, with 80% to 95% found just once. The sample comprised T cells isolated from PBMCs. The receptors come from a human donor in good health.

V and J are TRBV5-6 and TRBJ2-5, with TRBD1 as a possible D gene (5 bases). Trimming took 9 bases from V and 4 from J, leaving 16 bases between them. This CDR3 has 13 residues. Looked up from germline, CDR1 is SGHDT and CDR2 is YYEEEE. The CDR3 DNA is TGTGCCACGGCAACAGGTTTAGGAGAGACCCAGTACTTC. Encoded protein: CATATGLGETQYF.

The chain carries TRBV6-1 and TRBJ2-7; 9 bases align to TRBD2. Germline V CDR1 and CDR2: MNHNS, SASEGT. CDR3 length equals 13 residues. J lost 4 bases, V lost 6 bases, and 4 bases had no gene match. Here the CDR3 reads CASSLAGGYEQYF. CDR3 coding DNA: TGTGCCAGCAGCCTGGCGGGAGGGTACGAGCAGTACTTC.

J is TRBJ2-2 and V is TRBV5-1, with 7 bases lining up with TRBD2. The ends lost 4 bases at V and 3 bases at J; junction bases unmatched: 9. This CDR3 is 16 amino acids long. Germline V gene lookup returns CDR1 SGHRS and CDR2 YFSETQ. CDR3 DNA sequence: TGCGCCAGCAGCAGTCTAGCGGAACAGTACACCGGGGAGCTGTTTTTT. Translating gives CASSSLAEQYTGELFF.